Sequencing of this TCR beta chain was carried out in a study of beta chain features in type 1 diabetes. The V end was cut by 7 bases, the J end by 5 bases, with 12 bases between. Germline V gene sequence: CDR1 SGHDT, CDR2 YYEEEE. This CDR3 is built from 12 residues. This clone was recorded a few times. Its specificity is not known. Expressed TCRB transcripts were sequenced, since all the RNA that had been isolated was reverse transcribed. The protocol was immunoSEQ multiplex PCR, while the TCRdb copy is restricted to in-frame clones and leaves out a portion. The table includes under 250,000 clones, roughly an eighth detected once. Study conclusions and caveats: Small HLA sub-analyses could not settle whether HLA shapes TCRB rearrangement. There were fewer insertions and more deletions at the VDJ junctions of type 1 diabetes patients.

The clonotype originates from a woman in her forties in good health. The V call is TRBV5-6, the J call TRBJ1-2, with no clear D. Sequencing was carried out using naive CD4+ T cells from blood. CDR3 region: CASGSQRYGYTF. CDR3 DNA sequence: TGTGCCAGCGGCTCCCAGCGGTATGGCTACACCTTC.